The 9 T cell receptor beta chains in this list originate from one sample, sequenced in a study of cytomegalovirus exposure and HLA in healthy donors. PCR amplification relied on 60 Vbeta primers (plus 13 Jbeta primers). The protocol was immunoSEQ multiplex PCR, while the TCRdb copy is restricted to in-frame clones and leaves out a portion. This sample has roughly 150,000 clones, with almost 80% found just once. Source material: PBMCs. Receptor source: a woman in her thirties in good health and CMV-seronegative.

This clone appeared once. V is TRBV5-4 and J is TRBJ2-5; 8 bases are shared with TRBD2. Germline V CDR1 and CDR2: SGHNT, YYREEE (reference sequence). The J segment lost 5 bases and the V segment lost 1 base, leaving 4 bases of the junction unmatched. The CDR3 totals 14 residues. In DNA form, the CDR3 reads TGTGCCAGCAGCTTGACGGGGGGGCCCGAGACCCAGTACTTC. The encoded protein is CASSLTGGPETQYF.

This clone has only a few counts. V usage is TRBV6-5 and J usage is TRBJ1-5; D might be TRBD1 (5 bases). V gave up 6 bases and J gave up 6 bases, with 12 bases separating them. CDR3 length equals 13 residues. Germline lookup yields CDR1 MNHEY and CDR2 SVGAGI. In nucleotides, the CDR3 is TGTGCCAGCAGAACCCGGGGGGGTCAGCCCCAGCATTTT. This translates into CASRTRGGQPQHF.

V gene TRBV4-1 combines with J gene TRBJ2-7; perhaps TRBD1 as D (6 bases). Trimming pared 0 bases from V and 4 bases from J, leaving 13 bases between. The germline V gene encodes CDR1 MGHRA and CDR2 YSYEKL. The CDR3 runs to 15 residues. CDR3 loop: CASSQESGVGYEQYF. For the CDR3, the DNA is TGCGCCAGCAGCCAAGAGTCAGGGGTGGGGTACGAGCAGTACTTC.

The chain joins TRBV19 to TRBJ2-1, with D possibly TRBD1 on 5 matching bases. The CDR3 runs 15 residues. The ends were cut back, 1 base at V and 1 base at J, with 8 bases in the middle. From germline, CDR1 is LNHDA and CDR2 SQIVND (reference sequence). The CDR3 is CASSIAAGSYNEQFF. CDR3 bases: TGTGCCAGTAGTATAGCTGCAGGGTCCTACAATGAGCAGTTCTTC.

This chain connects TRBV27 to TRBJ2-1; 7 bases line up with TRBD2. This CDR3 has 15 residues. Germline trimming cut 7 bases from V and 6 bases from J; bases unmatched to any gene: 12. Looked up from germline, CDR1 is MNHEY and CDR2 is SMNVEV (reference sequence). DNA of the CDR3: TGTGCCAGCACCATATCAATCGGCGGGGGCAATGAGCAGTTCTTC. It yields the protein CASTISIGGGNEQFF.

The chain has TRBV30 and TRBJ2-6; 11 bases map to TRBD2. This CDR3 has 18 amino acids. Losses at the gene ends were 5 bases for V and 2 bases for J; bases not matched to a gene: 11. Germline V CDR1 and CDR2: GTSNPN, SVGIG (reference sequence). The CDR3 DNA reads TGTGCCTGGCAAAGGTGGTTAGCGGGGGGGCCTGGGGCCAACGTCCTGACTTTC. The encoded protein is CAWQRWLAGGPGANVLTF. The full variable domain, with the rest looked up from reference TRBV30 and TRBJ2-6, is SQTIHQWPATLVQPVGSPLSLECTVEGTSNPNLYWYRQAAGRGLQLLFYSVGIGQISSEVPQNLSASRPQDRQFILSSKKLLLSDSGFYLCAWQRWLAGGPGANVLTFGAGSRLTVL.

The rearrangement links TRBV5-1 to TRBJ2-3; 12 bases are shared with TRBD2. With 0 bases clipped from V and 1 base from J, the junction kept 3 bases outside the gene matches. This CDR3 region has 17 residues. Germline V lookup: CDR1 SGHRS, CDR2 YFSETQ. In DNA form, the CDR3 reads TGCGCCAGCAGCTTGGGGAGACTAGCGGGAGGCACAGATACGCAGTATTTT. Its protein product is CASSLGRLAGGTDTQYF.

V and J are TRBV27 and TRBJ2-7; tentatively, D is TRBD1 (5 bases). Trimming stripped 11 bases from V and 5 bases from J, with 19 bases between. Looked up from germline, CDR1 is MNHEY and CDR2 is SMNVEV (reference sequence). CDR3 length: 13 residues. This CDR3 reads CASKQGNVDEQYF. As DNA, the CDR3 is TGTGCCTCAAAGCAGGGAAATGTGGACGAGCAGTACTTC.

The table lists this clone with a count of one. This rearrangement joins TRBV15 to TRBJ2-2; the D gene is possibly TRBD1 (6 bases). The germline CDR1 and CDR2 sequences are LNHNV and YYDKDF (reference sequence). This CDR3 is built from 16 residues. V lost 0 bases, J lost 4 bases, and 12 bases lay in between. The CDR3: CATSREGARGTGELFF. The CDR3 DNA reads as TGTGCCACCAGCAGAGAAGGGGCCAGGGGCACCGGGGAGCTGTTTTTT.